A selection of T cell receptor beta chains follows, all from one sample in a study of cytotoxic CD8 clonotypes in ibrutinib-treated CLL. The repertoire was sequenced with immunoSEQ multiplex PCR; TCRdb's copy has only in-frame clones and lacks some. Among some 100,000 clones listed, 50% to 65% were seen once. Sequenced here: PBMCs, sampled after 24 months of ibrutinib treatment. All receptors derive from a human donor with chronic lymphocytic leukemia. Both conserved end residues are part of each CDR3. Each record gives: V gene, clone size, J gene, D gene, CDR3 protein, CDR3 DNA. A D gene is named only where the DNA matches it firmly. Expanded clones get a size class; other rows say once, few or many, or leave the size out.

TRBV20-1	few	TRBJ2-1	-	CSAASYNEQFF	TGCAGTGCGGCCTCCTACAATGAGCAGTTCTTC
TRBV19	-	TRBJ2-7	TRBD2	CASSTEAGGPYEQYF	TGTGCCAGTAGTACCGAAGCGGGGGGCCCCTACGAGCAGTACTTC
TRBV9	-	TRBJ2-3	TRBD2	CASSGGLRGDRDTQYF	TGTGCCAGCAGCGGAGGGCTGCGGGGGGATCGCGATACGCAGTATTTT
TRBV6-6	-	TRBJ2-1	-	CASSYRTPGDGKQFF	TGTGCCAGCAGTTACCGGACTCCTGGGGACGGGAAGCAGTTCTTC
TRBV18	-	TRBJ1-2	-	CASSPYQGDGGYTF	TGTGCCAGCTCACCTTATCAGGGAGACGGAGGCTACACCTTC
TRBV4-1	few	TRBJ2-2	-	CASSQEGWAGELFF	TGCGCCAGCAGCCAAGAGGGGTGGGCCGGGGAGCTGTTTTTT
TRBV28	-	TRBJ2-3	-	CASTSSTDTQYF	TGTGCCAGCACATCCTCCACAGATACGCAGTATTTT
TRBV9	-	TRBJ1-1	-	CASSPPLGHKNTEAFF	TGTGCCAGCAGCCCCCCCCTTGGACATAAGAACACTGAAGCTTTCTTT
TRBV2	-	TRBJ2-7	-	CASNQGYEQYF	TGTGCCAGCAATCAGGGTTATGAGCAGTACTTC
TRBV6-5	-	TRBJ1-2	-	CASRSYRASGGYTF	TGTGCCAGCAGATCCTACAGGGCTTCAGGGGGCTACACCTTC
TRBV7-9	-	TRBJ2-2	-	CASRLAGTTNTGELFF	TGTGCCAGCAGATTAGCTGGGACGACGAACACCGGGGAGCTGTTTTTT